Each of the 32 T cell receptor beta chains below was sequenced from the same sample in a study of CD8 T cells in Susac syndrome. With random hexamers, roughly 0.45 to 1 ug RNA was reverse transcribed. TCRdb analysed the immunoSEQ multiplex PCR reads with MiXCR anew, one entry per CDR3 protein. The sample records 160,000 or so distinct CDR3 sequences, roughly 94% being singletons. Sequencing was done on a sample of CD4+ T cells from PBMCs. Receptor source: a human donor with Susac syndrome.

The genes are TRBV18 and TRBJ1-5; tentative D call: TRBD1 (5 bases). Germline V gene lookup returns CDR1 KGHSH and CDR2 LQKENI. Trimming pared 3 bases from V and 0 bases from J, leaving 21 bases between. The CDR3 length is 19 residues. CDR3 sequence reads: CASSPSNMVGDNSNQPQHF. The CDR3 nucleotides read TGTGCCAGCTCACCCTCGAATATGGTAGGGGATAATAGCAATCAGCCCCAGCATTTT.

This clonotype was counted between two and nine times. The gene calls are TRBV20-1 and TRBJ2-7; D is possibly TRBD1 (5 bases). Trimming cost V 1 base and J 4 bases, with 8 bases left between them. This CDR3 has 12 residues. Germline values: CDR1 DFQATT, CDR2 SNEGSKA (reference sequence). The CDR3 DNA is TGCAGTGCTAGAGGCGACAGTTACGAGCAGTACTTC. Protein: CSARGDSYEQYF.

The CDR3 here is CSARVSAGGLRNGYTF. For the CDR3, the DNA is TGCAGTGCTAGAGTAAGCGCGGGGGGCTTACGGAATGGCTACACCTTC. This rearrangement joins TRBV20-1 to TRBJ1-2, with D perhaps TRBD1 (6 bases). Germline CDR1 reads DFQATT; CDR2 reads SNEGSKA (reference sequence). V lost 1 base to trimming and J lost 6 bases, with 21 bases between them. CDR3 size: 16 residues.

This clonotype has only one observation. This sequence joins TRBV20-1 and TRBJ2-7; 10 bases map to TRBD1. V trimming: 6 bases; J trimming: 7 bases; junction bases outside the gene matches: 9. This CDR3 has 13 amino acids. Germline assignment: CDR1 DFQATT and CDR2 SNEGSKA (reference sequence). The CDR3 DNA is TGCAGTGCCCCGACAGGGGGCTTGATGGAGCAGTACTTC. It is translated as CSAPTGGLMEQYF.

The chain employs TRBV24-1 and TRBJ1-5; no reliable D call. This CDR3 is 13 amino acids long. Trimming shortened V by 7 bases and J by 11 bases, and 17 bases separated the two germline ends. Per the germline V gene, CDR1 is KGHDR and CDR2 is SFDVKD. In DNA, the CDR3 is TGTGCCACCAGAACACAGCCCCAAGTGGCCCAGCATTTT. Translating it yields CATRTQPQVAQHF.

V gene TRBV2 combines with J gene TRBJ1-2; D is perhaps TRBD1 (5 bases). The V gene's germline CDR1 is SNHLY and CDR2 FYNNEI. This CDR3 region has 13 residues. V was clipped by 2 bases and J by 4 bases, with 8 bases between them. The CDR3 spells CASSESGTYGYTF. Here the CDR3 DNA reads TGTGCCAGCAGTGAATCAGGGACCTATGGCTACACCTTC.

V gene TRBV6-6 combines with J gene TRBJ2-5, with TRBD2 matching over 9 bases. Germline V gene data show CDR1 as MNHNY and CDR2 as SVGAGI (reference sequence). This CDR3 is 15 amino acids long. The V gene end was trimmed by 8 bases and the J gene end by 3 bases; junction bases not matched to a gene: 10. The DNA for the CDR3 is TGTGCCAGCCGTTTCCGACTAGCGGACGAAGAGACCCAGTACTTC. It encodes CASRFRLADEETQYF.

This clonotype was detected once. The chain uses TRBV24-1 and TRBJ2-1; TRBD1 agrees at 9 bases. Germline CDR1 KGHDR, CDR2 SFDVKD. This CDR3 comprises 16 residues. V lost 5 bases and J lost 7; bases outside the gene matches: 11. CDR3 protein: CATSGPGQGSPNEQFF. The CDR3 DNA is TGTGCCACCAGTGGGCCGGGACAGGGCTCCCCAAATGAGCAGTTCTTC.

The V gene is TRBV18, the J gene TRBJ2-3; D unresolved. V gave up 5 bases and J gave up 3 bases, with 6 bases separating them. Germline values: CDR1 KGHSH, CDR2 LQKENI. The length of the CDR3 is 12 residues. The CDR3 coding sequence is TGTGCCAGCTCAACTGTGACAGATACGCAGTATTTT. Protein: CASSTVTDTQYF.

CDR3 sequence reads: CSVGQGVSGNTIYF. The CDR3 DNA is TGCAGCGTTGGCCAGGGAGTCTCTGGAAACACCATATATTTT. V is TRBV29-1 and J is TRBJ1-3, with D possibly being TRBD1 (5 bases). CDR3 length equals 14 residues. Germline V gene sequence: CDR1 SQVTM, CDR2 ANQGSEA. V lost 4 bases and J lost 0, with 10 bases in between.

V usage is TRBV2 and J usage is TRBJ2-3; D gene unclear. Germline CDR1 SNHLY, CDR2 FYNNEI. V lost 6 bases and J 0 bases, leaving 10 bases between the germline ends. This CDR3 is 14 amino acids long. The CDR3, as DNA: TGTGCCAGCAGGCTTATTACTAGCACAGATACGCAGTATTTT. The encoded protein is CASRLITSTDTQYF.

With regard to this clonotype: Mismatch with germline at one junction end may stem from a read error. This chain uses TRBV5-6 with TRBJ2-6; D is unclear. Germline values: CDR1 SGHDT, CDR2 YYEEEE. This CDR3 region has 12 residues. CDR3 coding DNA: TGTGCCAGCAGCTCTTGGGCCAACGTCCTGACTTTC. Translated, it gives CASSSWANVLTF. Looking up the rest from reference TRBV5-6 and TRBJ2-6 gives the full variable domain: DAGVTQSPTHLIKTRGQQVTLRCSPKSGHDTVSWYQQALGQGPQFIFQYYEEEERQRGNFPDRFSGHQFPNYSSELNVNALLLGDSALYLCASSSWANVLTFGAGSRLTVL.

This chain links TRBV15 with TRBJ1-6; D gene uncertain. The V gene's germline CDR1 is LNHNV and CDR2 YYDKDF (reference sequence). The CDR3 spans 15 residues. V lost 0 bases and J lost 5, with 8 bases in between. CDR3: CATSRDSRDNSPLHF. CDR3 nucleotides: TGTGCCACCAGCAGAGATTCGAGGGATAATTCACCCCTCCACTTT. Full variable domain (rest looked up from reference TRBV15 and TRBJ1-6): DAMVIQNPRYQVTQFGKPVTLSCSQTLNHNVMYWYQQKSSQAPKLLFHYYDKDFNNEADTPDNFQSRRPNTSFCFLDIRSPGLGDTAMYLCATSRDSRDNSPLHFGNGTRLTVT.

This chain links TRBV4-2 with TRBJ1-2, with D possibly matching TRBD1 (6 bases). The CDR3 has 15 residues. Germline loops: CDR1 LGHNA, CDR2 YNFKEQ. V dropped 1 base and J dropped 3 bases, with 12 bases sitting between them. As DNA, the CDR3 is TGTGCCAGCAGCCAAGCAGGGGAGCAGGACTATGGCTACACCTTC. It codes for CASSQAGEQDYGYTF.

J is TRBJ2-3 and V is TRBV6-6; D call uncertain. From germline, CDR1 is MNHNY and CDR2 SVGAGI (reference sequence). This CDR3 region has 14 residues. V gave up 4 bases and J gave up 3 bases, with 11 bases separating them. CDR3 region: CASSFRRPTDTQYF. Here the CDR3 DNA reads TGTGCCAGCAGTTTCAGGAGACCGACAGATACGCAGTATTTT.

The chain is built from TRBV10-3 and TRBJ2-5; D possibly corresponds to TRBD1 (6 bases). The germline V gene has CDR1 ENHRY and CDR2 SYGVKD. The CDR3 has 14 residues. V was trimmed by 3 bases and J by 1 base, leaving 9 bases between them. CDR3 loop: CAISDQGLQETQYF. Written as DNA, the CDR3 is TGTGCCATCAGTGATCAGGGGCTCCAAGAGACCCAGTACTTC.

The chain employs TRBV7-2 and TRBJ2-5; D remains unclear. CDR3 length: 14 amino acids. Germline V gene data show CDR1 as SGHTA and CDR2 as FQGNSA. V dropped 3 bases and J dropped 2 bases, with 10 bases sitting between them. The CDR3 loop reads CASSFSWTQETQYF. CDR3 coding DNA: TGTGCCAGCAGCTTTTCGTGGACGCAAGAGACCCAGTACTTC.

The rearrangement links TRBV3-1 to TRBJ2-5; TRBD1 might be the D (6 bases). The CDR3 is made up of 15 amino acids. Trimming removed 4 bases at V and 7 bases at J, with 19 bases between. CDR1 and CDR2 (germline): LGHDT, YNNKEL (reference sequence). CDR3 DNA sequence: TGTGCCAGCAGCCCCCCATCCGGACTGGACAGGACCCAGTACTTC. This translates into CASSPPSGLDRTQYF.

The rearrangement links TRBV20-1 to TRBJ2-3; 7 bases are shared with TRBD2. This CDR3 comprises 15 residues. Germline-derived CDR1 and CDR2 are DFQATT and SNEGSKA (reference sequence). V lost 3 bases to trimming and J lost 1 base; unmatched junction nucleotides: 7. The CDR3 DNA sequence: TGCAGTGCTAGTCGGGCAGGGAGGGGCACAGATACGCAGTATTTT. Amino acids: CSASRAGRGTDTQYF.

As concerns this clonotype: An end of the junction differs from the germline gene, which may be a read error. The chain combines TRBV5-6 with TRBJ2-7; the D gene is possibly TRBD2 (5 bases). The CDR3 is made up of 11 amino acids. The germline V gene has CDR1 SGHDT and CDR2 YYEEEE. The CDR3 here is CASSLKSGIIF. Here the CDR3 DNA reads TGTGCCAGCAGCTTGAAGTCGGGGATCATTTTC.

The rearrangement uses TRBV25-1 and TRBJ2-1; TRBD1 matches at 8 bases. Germline CDR1 and CDR2: MGHDK and SYGVNS. V shed 1 base and J 8 bases; nucleotides not matched to a gene: 7. This CDR3 has 15 amino acids. In DNA form, the CDR3 reads TGTGCCAGCAGTGAATCCAGGGGGCTAAGATATGAGCAGTTCTTC. Amino acid sequence: CASSESRGLRYEQFF.

The chain employs TRBV30 and TRBJ2-1; 8 positions agree with TRBD2. CDR3 length: 14 residues. Germline V gene sequence: CDR1 GTSNPN, CDR2 SVGIG (reference sequence). Losses at the gene ends were 3 bases for V and 0 bases for J; bases not matched to a gene: 1. The CDR3 region has the DNA TGTGCCTGGAGGCGGGGGGACTCCTACAATGAGCAGTTCTTC. Residues: CAWRRGDSYNEQFF.

This chain connects TRBV7-9 to TRBJ1-1; D call uncertain. The V gene's germline CDR1 is SEHNR and CDR2 FQNEAQ (reference sequence). The CDR3 spans 15 residues. Trimming left V 2 bases short and J 1 base short, with 11 bases between. The chain's CDR3 is CASSLKGSGNTEAFF. CDR3 in DNA: TGTGCCAGCAGCTTAAAGGGATCGGGGAACACTGAAGCTTTCTTT.

The rearrangement joins TRBV6-5 to TRBJ2-5; D might be TRBD1 or TRBD2, each matching 5 bases. Germline CDR1 and CDR2: MNHEY and SVGAGI. CDR3 length: 15 amino acids. Between the trimmed V and J ends, which lost 0 bases and 7 bases, there was a span of 15 bases. The chain's CDR3 is CASSYSITGLGTQYF. The CDR3 DNA sequence: TGTGCCAGCAGTTACTCGATAACGGGGCTCGGGACCCAGTACTTC.

This chain uses TRBV6-2 or TRBV6-3 with TRBJ2-7, with D possibly matching TRBD2 (5 bases). Between the trimmed V and J ends, which lost 0 bases and 5 bases, there was a span of 17 bases. Germline CDR1 is MNHEY and CDR2 is SVGEGT. This CDR3 comprises 16 residues. CDR3 nucleotide sequence: TGTGCCAGCAGTTACTCGAGCGGCTCGTGGCTCCACGAGCAGTACTTC. It specifies CASSYSSGSWLHEQYF.

J is TRBJ2-5 and V is TRBV29-1; TRBD2 might be the D (6 bases). The CDR3 is made up of 13 amino acids. The germline V and J ends were trimmed by 7 bases and 5 bases, with 17 bases remaining between them. In germline, CDR1 is SQVTM, CDR2 ANQGSEA. CDR3 residues: CSGEDPGGETQYF. The DNA of the CDR3 is TGCAGCGGGGAGGACCCAGGAGGCGAGACCCAGTACTTC.

The rearrangement links TRBV11-2 to TRBJ2-2, with 8 positions matching TRBD2. The CDR3 runs to 16 residues. V was pared by 2 bases and J by 5 bases, with 7 bases of the junction left unmatched. Germline V CDR1 and CDR2: SGHAT, FQNNGV. CDR3 sequence: CASSLREASGTGELFF. The CDR3 coding sequence is TGTGCCAGCAGCTTACGGGAGGCTAGCGGGACCGGGGAGCTGTTTTTT.

The sample holds one count of this clonotype. The rearrangement uses TRBV30 and TRBJ1-6; 7 bases line up with TRBD1. Germline loops: CDR1 GTSNPN, CDR2 SVGIG (reference sequence). With V trimmed by 4 bases and J by 7 bases, 7 bases remained unmatched. CDR3 size: 14 residues. CDR3 amino acids: CAWNRDSPNSPLHF. DNA of the CDR3: TGTGCCTGGAATCGGGACAGCCCCAATTCACCCCTCCACTTT.

The chain recombines TRBV10-2 with TRBJ2-5, with D possibly being TRBD2 (5 bases). V lost 3 bases to trimming and J lost 5 bases, with 13 bases between them. The CDR3 is 14 residues long. Per the germline V gene, CDR1 is WSHSY and CDR2 is SAAADI. CDR3 DNA sequence: TGCGCCAGCAGTGACGGGATACCCGGGGAGACCCAGTACTTC. Translating it yields CASSDGIPGETQYF.

This chain connects TRBV20-1 to TRBJ2-1; the D gene is possibly TRBD1 (5 bases). The CDR3 spans 15 residues. Trimming took 3 bases from V and 7 from J, leaving 19 bases between them. Germline V gene data show CDR1 as DFQATT and CDR2 as SNEGSKA (reference sequence). The CDR3, as DNA: TGCAGTGCTAGTTTTGGTCAGGGTGGATTGAATGAGCAGTTCTTC. Translating it yields CSASFGQGGLNEQFF.

The V gene is TRBV9, the J gene TRBJ2-1; 8 bases are a match to TRBD2. Germline V gene lookup returns CDR1 SGDLS and CDR2 YYNGEE. CDR3 length equals 15 residues. With V trimmed by 1 base and J by 8 bases, 8 bases remained unmatched. The CDR3 spells CASSVSPAGVHEQFF. CDR3 coding DNA: TGTGCCAGCAGCGTAAGTCCAGCGGGGGTGCATGAGCAGTTCTTC.

This rearrangement joins TRBV20-1 to TRBJ2-3; TRBD1 matches 10 bases. Germline CDR1 reads DFQATT; CDR2 reads SNEGSKA (reference sequence). The CDR3 runs 13 residues. J gave up 6 bases and V 5 bases, and 5 bases lay outside the gene matches. CDR3 nucleotide sequence: TGCAGTGCTCGACAGGGGGCGAGTGATACGCAGTATTTT. It encodes CSARQGASDTQYF.